What follows are 32 T cell receptor beta chains derived from one specimen sequenced in a study of T cell responses to AZD1222 COVID-19 vaccine. Some clones are missing from TCRdb's copy, which holds only in-frame ones; the method was immunoSEQ multiplex PCR. The sample gives under 90,000 clones, roughly four fifths of which show up once; approximately 1.3% is in the top ten. Here the sequenced sample was peripheral blood, taken 28 days after the second AZD1222 dose. These receptors came from an adult who received the AZD1222 COVID-19 vaccine.

The V and J genes are TRBV7-2 and TRBJ2-2; the D gene is possibly TRBD2 (5 bases). This CDR3 region has 18 residues. The V end was cut by 0 bases, the J end by 4 bases, with 18 bases between. Germline CDR1 SGHTA, CDR2 FQGNSA. The CDR3 loop reads CASSLASAGNWRTGELFF. The CDR3 DNA reads TGTGCCAGCAGCTTAGCGTCGGCGGGCAACTGGCGCACCGGGGAGCTGTTTTTT.

This clone was seen just once. The chain joins TRBV27 to TRBJ1-2, with a tentative D call TRBD1 (6 bases). Per germline, CDR1 MNHEY and CDR2 SMNVEV (reference sequence). The CDR3 totals 13 residues. V lost 6 bases and J lost 4, with 12 bases in between. CDR3 bases: TGTGCCAGCAGAGGAGGACAGCCCTATGGCTACACCTTC. This translates into CASRGGQPYGYTF.

The chain couples TRBV7-2 to TRBJ2-1; 12 bases match TRBD2. This CDR3 has 15 residues. Germline CDR1 SGHTA, CDR2 FQGNSA. V was clipped by 5 bases and J by 8 bases; unmatched bases: 7. CDR3 amino acids: CASSLRTSGIYEQFF. The DNA of the CDR3 is TGTGCCAGCAGCCTAAGGACTAGCGGGATCTATGAGCAGTTCTTC.

The rearrangement joins TRBV27 to TRBJ1-2; 7 nucleotides line up with TRBD1. With V trimmed by 7 bases and J by 6 bases, 11 bases remained unmatched. Germline V gene data show CDR1 as MNHEY and CDR2 as SMNVEV (reference sequence). The CDR3 is made up of 14 amino acids. CDR3 DNA: TGTGCCAGCAACCCACAGGGGAACCCGCATGGCTACACCTTC. Its translation: CASNPQGNPHGYTF.

J is TRBJ2-7 and V is TRBV28; weak D call: TRBD1 (5 bases). The CDR3 is 14 residues long. Trimming took 5 bases from V and 6 from J, leaving 17 bases between them. Germline CDR1 reads MDHEN; CDR2 reads SYDVKM. The CDR3 reads CASSPTQGPLEQYF. The CDR3 DNA sequence: TGTGCCAGCAGTCCAACTCAGGGCCCTCTCGAGCAGTACTTC.

This sequence joins TRBV7-2 and TRBJ2-2, with D possibly TRBD1 on 5 matching bases. The CDR3 runs 16 residues. From germline, CDR1 is SGHTA and CDR2 FQGNSA. Trimming took off 1 base at V and 2 bases at J, with 11 bases between the two ends. The CDR3 region has the DNA TGTGCCAGCAGCTTAGAAGGGGCCGGAAACACCGGGGAGCTGTTTTTT. This translates into CASSLEGAGNTGELFF.

The gene calls are TRBV19 and TRBJ1-5; D is uncertain. V lost 3 bases to trimming and J lost 0 bases, with 3 bases between them. Germline V CDR1 and CDR2: LNHDA, SQIVND (reference sequence). The CDR3 loop spans 13 amino acids. The CDR3 protein is CASSMISNQPQHF. The CDR3 DNA sequence: TGTGCCAGTAGTATGATTAGCAATCAGCCCCAGCATTTT.

The chain joins TRBV12-3 or TRBV12-4 to TRBJ2-1; D call uncertain. The V end was cut by 6 bases, the J end by 5 bases, with 11 bases between. The CDR3 consists of 13 residues. CDR3 nucleotides: TGTGCCAGCAGCTTGTACAGACACAATGAGCAGTTCTTC. It codes for CASSLYRHNEQFF.

The chain has TRBV30 and TRBJ2-6; D not resolved. The ends were cut back, 2 bases at V and 3 bases at J, with 5 bases in the middle. Germline V gives CDR1 GTSNPN, CDR2 SVGIG (reference sequence). This CDR3 has 13 amino acids. The CDR3 nucleotides are TGTGCCTGGAGTTTGGGTGGGGCCAACGTCCTGACTTTC. This translates into CAWSLGGANVLTF.

V and J are TRBV4-2 and TRBJ2-7, with D hard to call. The CDR3 length is 15 residues. Germline V lookup: CDR1 LGHNA, CDR2 YNFKEQ. Trimming shortened V by 0 bases and J by 7 bases, and 16 bases separated the two germline ends. Written as DNA, the CDR3 is TGTGCCAGCAGCCAAGAAAGGCAGACCGATGATGAGCAGTACTTC. Translating it yields CASSQERQTDDEQYF.

Points on this clone: A read error may produce the germline difference seen at one junction end. The rearrangement uses TRBV5-4 and TRBJ1-6, with unresolved D. This CDR3 spans 13 amino acids. Germline CDR1 is SGHNT and CDR2 is YYREEE (reference sequence). The CDR3 is CASSLEDASALHF. In DNA, the CDR3 is TGTGCCAGCAGCTTGGAGGATGCTTCAGCCCTCCACTTT.

The chain is built from TRBV3-1 (or the pseudogene TRBV3-2) and TRBJ2-1; 11 bases line up with TRBD2. The CDR3 has 16 amino acids. The germline gives CDR1 LGHDT, CDR2 YNNKEL (reference sequence). V dropped 4 bases and J dropped 6; count of bases not matched to a gene: 8. CDR3 in amino acids: CASSPLAGGWSNEQFF. CDR3 nucleotides: TGTGCCAGCAGCCCCCTAGCGGGAGGATGGTCCAATGAGCAGTTCTTC.

The V call is TRBV28, the J call TRBJ2-6; a weak D match, TRBD1 (6 bases). Germline CDR1 is MDHEN and CDR2 is SYDVKM. V gave up 6 bases and J gave up 0 bases, with 18 bases separating them. The CDR3 consists of 18 residues. CDR3 sequence: CASSDRQAFSSGANVLTF. The CDR3 nucleotides are TGTGCCAGCAGCGATAGACAGGCTTTTAGCTCTGGGGCCAACGTCCTGACTTTC.

The count of this clone is one. The chain is built from TRBV5-6 and TRBJ2-7, with TRBD2 matching over 11 bases. V was pared by 3 bases and J by 2 bases, with 4 bases of the junction left unmatched. Germline V gives CDR1 SGHDT, CDR2 YYEEEE. The CDR3 runs 15 residues. The CDR3 DNA follows: TGTGCCAGCAGCTGGGGACTAGCGGCCACCTACGAGCAGTACTTC. Its translation: CASSWGLAATYEQYF.

The chain joins TRBV5-1 to TRBJ2-2; D is uncertain. V was shortened by 4 bases and J by 5 bases, with 9 bases between the two germline ends. The CDR3 extends over 13 amino acids. Germline CDR1 SGHRS, CDR2 YFSETQ. In nucleotides, the CDR3 is TGCGCCAGCAGCCTCATAGGGACCGGGGAGCTGTTTTTT. Translated: CASSLIGTGELFF. The full variable domain, with the rest looked up from reference TRBV5-1 and TRBJ2-2, is KAGVTQTPRYLIKTRGQQVTLSCSPISGHRSVSWYQQTPGQGLQFLFEYFSETQRNKGNFPGRFSGRQFSNSRSEMNVSTLELGDSALYLCASSLIGTGELFFGEGSRLTVL.

The chain couples TRBV7-2 to TRBJ2-1, with TRBD2 matching over 8 bases. In germline, CDR1 is SGHTA, CDR2 FQGNSA. This CDR3 comprises 19 residues. V shed 1 base and J 4 bases; nucleotides not matched to a gene: 15. CDR3 DNA: TGTGCCAGCAGCTTAGGATCCCCCCGAGCGGGAGTCGTTTACAATGAGCAGTTCTTC. Protein sequence: CASSLGSPRAGVVYNEQFF.

V gene TRBV30 combines with J gene TRBJ1-2; TRBD1 aligns across 11 bases. This CDR3 has 13 residues. J gave up 8 bases and V 5 bases, and 7 bases lay outside the gene matches. Germline V gene sequence: CDR1 GTSNPN, CDR2 SVGIG (reference sequence). Here the CDR3 DNA reads TGTGCCTGGGGGGACAGGGGGTTCGACGGCTACACCTTC. Amino acids: CAWGDRGFDGYTF. The full variable domain, its missing parts supplied by reference TRBV30 and TRBJ1-2, is SQTIHQWPATLVQPVGSPLSLECTVEGTSNPNLYWYRQAAGRGLQLLFYSVGIGQISSEVPQNLSASRPQDRQFILSSKKLLLSDSGFYLCAWGDRGFDGYTFGSGTRLTVV.

Turning to this clone: At one end, the junction sequence differs from germline, possibly due to a read error. V gene TRBV24-1 combines with J gene TRBJ1-1; tentatively, D is TRBD1 (5 bases). The CDR3 is 11 residues long. Germline CDR1 and CDR2: KGHDR and SFDVKD. The CDR3 here is CATTEGTETFF. CDR3 sequence (DNA): TGTGCCACCACCGAAGGGACTGAAACTTTCTTT.

The chain combines TRBV4-3 with TRBJ1-2, with 8 positions matching TRBD1. Trimming at V came to 1 base and at J to 4 bases, leaving 8 bases not matched to a gene. CDR1 and CDR2 from the germline V gene are LGHNA and YSLEER. The CDR3 extends over 16 amino acids. The CDR3 nucleotides are TGCGCCAGCAGCCAAGGGCAGGGGGCTTTATCCTATGGCTACACCTTC. This translates into CASSQGQGALSYGYTF.

The chain recombines TRBV27 with TRBJ2-7, with 9 bases lining up with TRBD2. This CDR3 is 16 amino acids long. Germline-derived CDR1 and CDR2 are MNHEY and SMNVEV (reference sequence). V was clipped by 4 bases and J by 7 bases; unmatched bases: 14. CDR3 in DNA: TGTGCCAGCAGTTGGAGGGTTGCGGGAGGGGCAGGGGAGCAGTACTTC. This encodes CASSWRVAGGAGEQYF.

This chain links TRBV5-1 with TRBJ2-5; TRBD1 agrees at 10 bases. Losses at the gene ends were 7 bases for V and 13 bases for J; bases not matched to a gene: 7. Germline loops: CDR1 SGHRS, CDR2 YFSETQ. This CDR3 contains 11 residues. CDR3 protein: CASPWDRGRYF. CDR3 in DNA: TGCGCCAGCCCATGGGACAGGGGCCGGTACTTC.

This clone was recorded only once. The V gene is TRBV7-9, the J gene TRBJ1-1; D unclear. The CDR3 is 13 residues long. Trimming removed 0 bases from V and 5 bases from J, with 7 bases in between. Germline-derived CDR1 and CDR2 are SEHNR and FQNEAQ (reference sequence). The CDR3 region is CASSLAGPTEAFF. For the CDR3, the DNA is TGTGCCAGCAGCTTAGCCGGGCCAACTGAAGCTTTCTTT.

This clone turned up a few times. The chain links TRBV29-1 to TRBJ1-1; tentative D call: TRBD1 (6 bases). This CDR3 has 11 amino acids. Germline V lookup: CDR1 SQVTM, CDR2 ANQGSEA. V lost 7 bases to trimming and J lost 3 bases, with 9 bases between them. The CDR3 region is CSAGEYTEAFF. Here the CDR3 DNA reads TGCAGCGCAGGGGAATACACTGAAGCTTTCTTT.

The V and J genes are TRBV27 and TRBJ2-7; TRBD2 aligns across 7 bases. The CDR3 runs to 17 residues. Losses at the gene ends were 2 bases for V and 3 bases for J; bases not matched to a gene: 13. The germline V gene encodes CDR1 MNHEY and CDR2 SMNVEV (reference sequence). For the CDR3, the DNA is TGTGCCAGCAGTTTAAGGGGAGGGACCACTTTTTACTACGAGCAGTACTTC. It encodes CASSLRGGTTFYYEQYF.

The sample holds one count of this clone. The chain uses TRBV2 and TRBJ2-5, with D unclear. Germline lookup yields CDR1 SNHLY and CDR2 FYNNEI. Trimming removed 2 bases from V and 6 bases from J, with 4 bases in between. The CDR3 has 11 amino acids. The CDR3 nucleotides are TGTGCCAGCAGTGAATTCCAGACCCAGTACTTC. It codes for CASSEFQTQYF. Using reference TRBV2 and TRBJ2-5 for the parts outside the CDR3, the full variable domain is EPEVTQTPSHQVTQMGQEVILRCVPISNHLYFYWYRQILGQKVEFLVSFYNNEISEKSEIFDDQFSVERPDGSNFTLKIRSTKLEDSAMYFCASSEFQTQYFGPGTRLLVL.

The chain uses TRBV11-2 and TRBJ1-6; a possible D gene is TRBD1 (6 bases). The CDR3 contains 16 residues. Trimming stripped 1 base from V and 9 bases from J, with 16 bases between. Germline loops: CDR1 SGHAT, CDR2 FQNNGV. CDR3 DNA: TGTGCCAGCAGCTTAGTGCGGGGGCCGGGGGGTTCACCCCTCCACTTT. Translating it yields CASSLVRGPGGSPLHF.

J is TRBJ1-1 and V is TRBV4-1; D is ambiguous. The CDR3 consists of 15 residues. Trimming pared 3 bases from V and 10 bases from J, leaving 21 bases between. Germline V lookup: CDR1 MGHRA, CDR2 YSYEKL. In DNA form, the CDR3 reads TGCGCCAGCAGCCAGAGGGCTCGGGAGGAAGTACGAGCTTTCTTT. This sequence encodes CASSQRAREEVRAFF.

The chain couples TRBV25-1 to TRBJ2-7; 7 bases match TRBD2. Trimming cost V 7 bases and J 0 bases; bases outside gene matches: 3. CDR1 is MGHDK, CDR2 SYGVNS, per germline. The CDR3 length is 13 residues. The CDR3 coding sequence is TGTGCCAGCACGGGGGGACCCTCCTACGAGCAGTACTTC. It yields the protein CASTGGPSYEQYF.

There are a few counts of this clone. The chain couples TRBV5-4 to TRBJ2-7; D is perhaps TRBD2 (6 bases). The CDR3 has 15 amino acids. Germline assignment: CDR1 SGHNT and CDR2 YYREEE (reference sequence). Trimming stripped 7 bases from V and 0 bases from J, with 17 bases between. DNA for the CDR3: TGTGCCAGCTCCCCCCCCGGGAGAAGCTCCTACGAGCAGTACTTC. Amino acid sequence: CASSPPGRSSYEQYF.

The chain links TRBV24-1 to TRBJ1-4; perhaps TRBD1 as D (6 bases). The CDR3 runs to 17 residues. Looked up from germline, CDR1 is KGHDR and CDR2 is SFDVKD. Between the trimmed V and J ends, which lost 4 bases and 8 bases, there was a span of 22 bases. The CDR3 DNA is TGTGCCACCAGTGACTCCTACCAAACAGGGTTTGGAGAAAAACTGTTTTTT. Its translation: CATSDSYQTGFGEKLFF.

This rearrangement joins TRBV7-2 to TRBJ1-3, with 8 bases that match TRBD1. Germline V gene data show CDR1 as SGHTA and CDR2 as FQGNSA. The CDR3 covers 15 residues. V lost 3 bases and J lost 4; bases outside the gene matches: 5. The DNA for the CDR3 is TGTGCCAGCAGCTTCCGACAGGGGCAAGGAAACACCATATATTTT. Translation gives CASSFRQGQGNTIYF.

The rearrangement joins TRBV4-2 to TRBJ2-3; D remains unclear. This CDR3 has 15 residues. Germline loops: CDR1 LGHNA, CDR2 YNFKEQ. V gave up 0 bases and J gave up 4 bases, with 11 bases separating them. CDR3 sequence reads: CASSQEVGLPDTQYF. As DNA, the CDR3 is TGTGCCAGCAGCCAAGAGGTTGGCTTGCCAGATACGCAGTATTTT.